The 14 T cell receptor beta chains presented below share a single source sample, sequenced in a study of shared clonotypes between healthy human individuals. Clones were sequenced by immunoSEQ multiplex PCR, and TCRdb holds only the in-frame ones, with some missing. The repertoire holds under 2,000,000 clones, with less than 95% as singletons. In the naive CD8 group, cells lacked CD45RO and were positively selected for CCR7, so terminally differentiated effector memory CD45RA+ cells were left out. The sequenced sample was naive CD8+ T cells sorted from blood. The source of these receptors is a man younger than 35 in good health.

This clone was picked up one time. The rearrangement joins TRBV6-5 to TRBJ2-2, with 11 bases aligning to TRBD2. The CDR3 covers 16 residues. Losses at the gene ends were 4 bases for V and 5 bases for J; bases not matched to a gene: 6. From germline, CDR1 is MNHEY and CDR2 SVGAGI. The CDR3 DNA reads as TGTGCCAGCAGTTCCGGGGTAGCGGGAGGGACCGGGGAGCTGTTTTTT. The encoded protein is CASSSGVAGGTGELFF.

This clone was seen just once. The sample contains more than one DNA sequence encoding this CDR3. The chain is built from TRBV7-9 and TRBJ2-7; 10 positions agree with TRBD1. Losses at the gene ends were 5 bases for V and 5 bases for J; bases not matched to a gene: 3. CDR3 length: 13 residues. Germline loops: CDR1 SEHNR, CDR2 FQNEAQ (reference sequence). The CDR3 protein is CASSPGQGHEQYF. In DNA, the CDR3 is TGTGCCAGCAGCCCGGGACAGGGGCACGAGCAGTACTTC. Complete variable domain (other parts from reference TRBV7-9 and TRBJ2-7): DTGVSQNPRHKITKRGQNVTFRCDPISEHNRLYWYRQTLGQGPEFLTYFQNEAQLEKSRLLSDRFSAERPKGSFSTLEIQRTEQGDSAMYLCASSPGQGHEQYFGPGTRLTVT.

This chain uses TRBV6-1 with TRBJ2-1, with D unclear. V lost 4 bases and J lost 3, with 16 bases in between. The CDR3 sequence is 16 residues long. The germline V gene has CDR1 MNHNS and CDR2 SASEGT. The CDR3 sequence: CASSGAGFLGYNEQFF. The CDR3 DNA follows: TGTGCCAGCAGTGGTGCCGGCTTCTTGGGCTACAATGAGCAGTTCTTC.

The CDR3, as DNA: TGTGCCAGCAGCTTCCTAACAGGGGGGCCAGAGACCCAGTACTTC. Protein sequence: CASSFLTGGPETQYF. The gene calls are TRBV7-9 and TRBJ2-5; TRBD1 agrees at 8 bases. CDR3 length equals 15 residues. CDR1 is SEHNR and CDR2 is FQNEAQ in the germline V gene (reference sequence). Unmatched junction bases numbered 7, after V lost 3 bases and J lost 4 bases.

This clone was detected only once. The V and J genes are TRBV5-1 and TRBJ2-1; TRBD2 agrees at 7 bases. Germline assignment: CDR1 SGHRS and CDR2 YFSETQ. Trimming removed 7 bases from V and 0 bases from J; junction bases left unmatched: 4. CDR3 length equals 14 residues. The CDR3 DNA sequence: TGCGCCAGCGCTGGGGGGGTCTCCTACAATGAGCAGTTCTTC. As protein: CASAGGVSYNEQFF.

The CDR3 region is CASTPGQVNTGELFF. CDR3 coding DNA: TGCGCCAGCACCCCGGGACAGGTGAACACCGGGGAGCTGTTTTTT. V gene TRBV5-1 combines with J gene TRBJ2-2; 8 positions agree with TRBD1. The length of the CDR3 is 15 residues. V trimming: 6 bases; J trimming: 1 base; junction bases outside the gene matches: 5. The germline CDR1 and CDR2 sequences are SGHRS and YFSETQ.

This clone occurred a few times. The chain couples TRBV13 to TRBJ1-1, with no clear D. Germline loops: CDR1 PRHDT, CDR2 FYEKMQ (reference sequence). The CDR3 is made up of 16 amino acids. With 0 bases removed from V and 1 base from J, the gap between germline ends came to 12 bases. CDR3 DNA sequence: TGTGCCAGCAGCTTAGGCCGGGCAGTCCCGAACACTGAAGCTTTCTTT. The encoded protein is CASSLGRAVPNTEAFF.

The CDR3 coding sequence is TGTGCCAGCAGTGAGAGGTGGCACTCTGGGGCCAACGTCCTGACTTTC. The encoded protein is CASSERWHSGANVLTF. J is TRBJ2-6 and V is TRBV2; D not resolved. Deletions cut 3 bases from V and 0 bases from J, with 9 bases between. CDR3 length: 16 residues. Germline loops: CDR1 SNHLY, CDR2 FYNNEI.

The chain links TRBV27 to TRBJ2-3; D is unresolved. The CDR3 consists of 14 residues. In germline, CDR1 is MNHEY, CDR2 SMNVEV (reference sequence). V was shortened by 3 bases and J by 2 bases, with 9 bases between the two germline ends. This chain's CDR3 is CASSLPRSTDTQYF. The CDR3, as DNA: TGTGCCAGCAGTTTGCCTCGTTCCACAGATACGCAGTATTTT.

The chain employs TRBV11-1 and TRBJ2-2, with a tentative D call TRBD2 (5 bases). This CDR3 is built from 14 residues. V was clipped by 4 bases and J by 3 bases, with 9 bases between them. The germline V gene encodes CDR1 SGHAT and CDR2 FQDESV (reference sequence). DNA for the CDR3: TGTGCCAGCAGCTCGGGAATTTACACCGGGGAGCTGTTTTTT. Translation: CASSSGIYTGELFF.

This chain links TRBV6-5 with TRBJ2-5; 7 bases fit TRBD1. The CDR3 is made up of 14 amino acids. Germline V CDR1 and CDR2: MNHEY, SVGAGI. With 2 bases clipped from V and 4 bases from J, the junction kept 4 bases outside the gene matches. For the CDR3, the DNA is TGTGCCAGCAGTTACGCGACAGGGACAGAGACCCAGTACTTC. Amino acid sequence: CASSYATGTETQYF.

The chain couples TRBV4-1 to TRBJ2-7; D possibly uses TRBD1 or TRBD2 (5 bases each). Germline V gene sequence: CDR1 MGHRA, CDR2 YSYEKL. The CDR3 length is 15 residues. The V and J ends lost 3 bases and 0 bases respectively, with 12 bases between them. This CDR3 reads CASSQIRDGSYEQYF. In nucleotides, the CDR3 is TGCGCCAGCAGCCAGATCCGGGACGGCTCCTACGAGCAGTACTTC.

The chain combines TRBV28 with TRBJ2-2; D is uncertain. The germline gives CDR1 MDHEN, CDR2 SYDVKM. V was clipped by 3 bases and J by 6 bases, with 8 bases between them. The CDR3 has 13 amino acids. Here the CDR3 reads CASSLPDPGELFF. The CDR3 DNA follows: TGTGCCAGCAGTTTGCCGGATCCCGGGGAGCTGTTTTTT.

The chain uses TRBV4-1 and TRBJ1-1; D is unresolved. Trimming cost V 0 bases and J 4 bases, with 15 bases left between them. Germline values: CDR1 MGHRA, CDR2 YSYEKL. This CDR3 has 16 residues. CDR3 region: CASSQEGVVLSTEAFF. CDR3 coding DNA: TGCGCCAGCAGCCAAGAGGGCGTAGTTCTTAGCACTGAAGCTTTCTTT.